This T cell receptor (beta chain) came from a study of coeliac disease. Overall study: Without high-resolution HLA typing, biased TRBV7-2 usage was examined as a proof of principle.

The repertoire was sequenced with immunoSEQ multiplex PCR; TCRdb's copy has only in-frame clones and lacks some. The sample lists approximately 1,300 clones; around 62% were seen once. CDR3 length equals 15 residues. V lost 3 bases, J lost 4 bases, and 16 bases lay in between. Germline V gene data show CDR1 as SGDLS and CDR2 as YYNGEE. The TCR originated in a man between 65 and 79 years old without celiac disease. The sequenced sample was intraepithelial lymphocytes from the gut. This sequence joins TRBV9 and TRBJ1-2; weak D call: TRBD1 (5 bases). The CDR3 is CASSALPDSLYGYTF. The CDR3 nucleotides read TGTGCCAGCAGCGCCCTACCAGACAGTCTCTATGGCTACACCTTC.